Presented here are 21 T cell receptor beta chains from one specimen sequenced in a study of blood T cell repertoires in COVID-19. Some clones are missing from TCRdb's copy, which holds only in-frame ones; the method was immunoSEQ multiplex PCR. The data show approximately 250,000 clones, approximately 88% seen once. Sequencing used PBMCs or T cells enriched from blood (not recorded which). The receptors shown here come from a woman younger than 45 who had recovered from COVID-19.

The rearrangement links TRBV19 to TRBJ1-2; 12 bases agree with TRBD1. This CDR3 contains 16 residues. CDR1 and CDR2 from the germline V gene are LNHDA and SQIVND (reference sequence). Trimming at V came to 7 bases and at J to 6 bases, leaving 12 bases not matched to a gene. The CDR3 nucleotides read TGTGCCAGTACCATGCCTCCGGGACAGGGGGCCAATGGCTACACCTTC. It yields the protein CASTMPPGQGANGYTF.

V gene TRBV5-1 combines with J gene TRBJ1-3; unclear D gene. Trimming took 0 bases from V and 0 from J, leaving 10 bases between them. There are 16 residues in the CDR3. The V gene's germline CDR1 is SGHRS and CDR2 YFSETQ. CDR3 in DNA: TGCGCCAGCAGCTTGGGGGCCGTGGGCTCTGGAAACACCATATATTTT. It codes for CASSLGAVGSGNTIYF.

This clone is a singleton in its sample. The chain uses TRBV19 and TRBJ2-2; TRBD2 agrees at 7 bases. The CDR3 is made up of 15 amino acids. V shed 2 bases, J shed 0 bases, and the junction held 0 bases outside the gene matches. CDR1 and CDR2 from the germline V gene are LNHDA and SQIVND (reference sequence). The CDR3 spells CASSILAANTGELFF. The CDR3, as DNA: TGTGCCAGTAGTATACTAGCGGCGAACACCGGGGAGCTGTTTTTT.

The rearrangement links TRBV5-1 to TRBJ1-1; 7 positions match TRBD1. CDR3 length equals 14 residues. Losses at the gene ends were 7 bases for V and 1 base for J; bases not matched to a gene: 7. The germline CDR1 and CDR2 sequences are SGHRS and YFSETQ. For the CDR3, the DNA is TGCGCCAGCTGGAGGGGGCAGGCGAACACTGAAGCTTTCTTT. It encodes CASWRGQANTEAFF.

The chain couples TRBV28 to TRBJ2-7, with D possibly TRBD2 on 7 matching bases. Germline lookup yields CDR1 MDHEN and CDR2 SYDVKM. V was trimmed by 6 bases and J by 2 bases, leaving 14 bases between them. The CDR3 contains 14 residues. The DNA of the CDR3 is TGTGCCAGCAGCGGGGGGCCGACACCCTACGAGCAGTACTTC. It specifies CASSGGPTPYEQYF.

The chain links TRBV24-1 to TRBJ1-5; a possible D gene is TRBD1 (6 bases). Germline values: CDR1 KGHDR, CDR2 SFDVKD. The length of the CDR3 is 15 residues. The ends were cut back, 6 bases at V and 1 base at J, with 12 bases in the middle. CDR3 bases: TGTGCCACCAGTCCAGGGGCGAGGAGCAATCAGCCCCAGCATTTT. Translating gives CATSPGARSNQPQHF.

V usage is TRBV21-1 and J usage is TRBJ2-7; the D call of TRBD2 is as the table states it, not checked on the DNA. TRBV21-1 is noted as a pseudogene. The CDR3 spans 19 residues. CDR3 residues: CASSLPGLAGIFGSYEQYF. The DNA of the CDR3 is TGTGCCAGCAGCTTGCCGGGACTAGCGGGAATATTCGGCAGCTACGAGCAGTACTTC.

V is TRBV19 and J is TRBJ2-1; 8 positions agree with TRBD2. J was trimmed by 6 bases and V by 8 bases; bases with no gene match: 12. The CDR3 totals 15 residues. Germline V CDR1 and CDR2: LNHDA, SQIVND (reference sequence). The CDR3: CASRPGRGGGNEQFF. The DNA of the CDR3 is TGTGCCAGTCGACCCGGGAGGGGTGGGGGCAATGAGCAGTTCTTC.

The CDR3: CASSSNRGDEQFF. CDR3 nucleotides: TGTGCCAGCAGTTCGAACAGGGGCGATGAGCAGTTCTTC. This chain connects TRBV12-3 or TRBV12-4 to TRBJ2-1; 7 bases line up with TRBD1. The CDR3 is 13 amino acids. Trimming took 4 bases from V and 8 from J; bases not matched to a gene: 5.

In the case of this clone: The sample contains more than one DNA sequence encoding this CDR3. The rearrangement uses TRBV5-1 and TRBJ1-4; 9 bases are a match to TRBD1. Trimming took 7 bases from V and 5 from J; bases not matched to a gene: 3. Germline CDR1 is SGHRS and CDR2 is YFSETQ. The CDR3 has 13 residues. The CDR3 spells CASRGQGNEKLFF. The CDR3 DNA follows: TGCGCCAGCCGCGGACAGGGGAATGAAAAACTGTTTTTT. Based on the CDR3 plus reference TRBV5-1 and TRBJ1-4, the full variable domain is KAGVTQTPRYLIKTRGQQVTLSCSPISGHRSVSWYQQTPGQGLQFLFEYFSETQRNKGNFPGRFSGRQFSNSRSEMNVSTLELGDSALYLCASRGQGNEKLFFGSGTQLSVL.

The gene calls are TRBV28 and TRBJ1-4; a possible D gene is TRBD1 (6 bases). The CDR3 contains 14 residues. Germline CDR1 MDHEN, CDR2 SYDVKM. V was shortened by 2 bases and J by 6 bases, with 10 bases between the two germline ends. The CDR3 loop is CASSLGGAHEKLFF. The CDR3 DNA follows: TGTGCCAGCAGTTTAGGGGGGGCGCATGAAAAACTGTTTTTT.

The J gene is TRBJ2-1, the V gene TRBV5-1, with TRBD2 matching 8 bases. The CDR3 contains 14 residues. After removal of 1 base from V and 7 bases from J, the junction contained 4 bases not matched to a gene. Germline V lookup: CDR1 SGHRS, CDR2 YFSETQ. CDR3 in DNA: TGCGCCAGCAGCTTGCCGGGAGGGAGGAATGAGCAGTTCTTC. It is translated as CASSLPGGRNEQFF.

The gene calls are TRBV19 and TRBJ1-2; 8 positions match TRBD1. The CDR3 has 18 amino acids. Unmatched junction bases numbered 17, after V lost 7 bases and J lost 1 base. From germline, CDR1 is LNHDA and CDR2 SQIVND (reference sequence). CDR3 coding DNA: TGTGCCAGTACACGATCGGGGCAGGGGGCGATTAATAACTATGGCTACACCTTC. This encodes CASTRSGQGAINNYGYTF.

The chain combines TRBV9 with TRBJ2-2; D might be TRBD1 (5 bases). Trimming stripped 0 bases from V and 5 bases from J, with 14 bases between. CDR1 SGDLS and CDR2 YYNGEE come from the germline V gene. The CDR3 runs 16 residues. CDR3 nucleotides: TGTGCCAGCAGCGTAGAGCCAGGGCCAAAAACCGGGGAGCTGTTTTTT. Translation: CASSVEPGPKTGELFF.

J is TRBJ2-3 and V is TRBV5-6, with TRBD1 identical over 7 bases. Trimming cost V 3 bases and J 0 bases; bases outside gene matches: 13. The germline gives CDR1 SGHDT, CDR2 YYEEEE. The CDR3 totals 18 residues. CDR3 in amino acids: CASSSLGYRGASTDTQYF. The CDR3 DNA follows: TGTGCCAGCAGCTCCCTCGGCTACAGGGGCGCTAGCACAGATACGCAGTATTTT.

The chain uses TRBV5-4 and TRBJ2-7; D is undetermined. V was shortened by 4 bases and J by 1 base, with 6 bases between the two germline ends. This CDR3 region has 12 residues. Germline loops: CDR1 SGHNT, CDR2 YYREEE (reference sequence). CDR3 sequence: CASSGPSYEQYF. CDR3 coding DNA: TGTGCCAGCAGCGGGCCTTCCTACGAGCAGTACTTC. The whole variable domain, filled in from reference TRBV5-4 and TRBJ2-7, reads ETGVTQSPTHLIKTRGQQVTLRCSSQSGHNTVSWYQQALGQGPQFIFQYYREEENGRGNFPPRFSGLQFPNYSSELNVNALELDDSALYLCASSGPSYEQYFGPGTRLTVT.

The V and J genes are TRBV27 and TRBJ2-1, with 7 bases lining up with TRBD2. CDR3 length: 16 residues. Losses at the gene ends were 2 bases for V and 7 bases for J; bases not matched to a gene: 11. Germline V CDR1 and CDR2: MNHEY, SMNVEV (reference sequence). In DNA form, the CDR3 reads TGTGCCAGCAGTTTAAGACGGCCGGACGGGGGGAATGAGCAGTTCTTC. Translation: CASSLRRPDGGNEQFF.

The rearrangement links TRBV10-3 to TRBJ1-1, with D hard to call. Germline CDR1 ENHRY, CDR2 SYGVKD. The length of the CDR3 is 12 residues. V was clipped by 2 bases and J by 7 bases, with 8 bases between them. Here the CDR3 reads CAISEEEGEAFF. CDR3 DNA sequence: TGTGCCATCAGTGAGGAGGAAGGTGAAGCTTTCTTT.

The chain recombines TRBV7-9 with TRBJ2-5; 7 nucleotides match TRBD1. CDR3 size: 16 residues. V lost 5 bases to trimming and J lost 0 bases; unmatched junction nucleotides: 9. Germline V CDR1 and CDR2: SEHNR, FQNEAQ (reference sequence). The CDR3 DNA reads as TGTGCCAGCAGCCTTATAGTACAGGGGTACCAAGAGACCCAGTACTTC. Translating gives CASSLIVQGYQETQYF.

This clone appeared a single time. At one of its ends the junction is not consistent with the germline gene, which may arise from a read error. The V and J genes are TRBV7-7 and TRBJ1-4; 7 bases agree with TRBD1. Germline V CDR1 and CDR2: SSHAT, FNYEAQ (reference sequence). The CDR3 covers 15 residues. The CDR3, as DNA: TGTGCTAGCAGCTTCGGGACAGCGACTAATGAAAAACTGTTTTTT. It is translated as CASSFGTATNEKLFF.

The genes are TRBV27 and TRBJ2-7, with D possibly TRBD1 on 6 matching bases. This CDR3 contains 14 residues. The germline V and J ends were trimmed by 4 bases and 3 bases, with 13 bases remaining between them. Germline lookup yields CDR1 MNHEY and CDR2 SMNVEV (reference sequence). DNA of the CDR3: TGTGCCAGCAGTTCGCGCCTAGGGGGCTACGAGCAGTACTTC. Its translation is CASSSRLGGYEQYF.